The clone carrying this T cell receptor beta chain was picked up many times. The data belong to a study of blood T cell repertoires in COVID-19. The CDR3 is 15 amino acids. Deletions cut 3 bases from V and 0 bases from J, with 10 bases between. Germline values: CDR1 MNHNS, CDR2 SASEGT. Here immunoSEQ multiplex PCR was the method, and the copy in TCRdb shows in-frame clones only, minus some. The sample gives fewer than 350,000 clones, roughly 89% of which show up once; 7.5% to 10% is in the top ten. The TCR was taken from a young man with COVID-19, enrolled during active disease. The chain combines TRBV6-1 with TRBJ2-3, with D perhaps matching TRBD2 (5 bases). Sequenced sample: peripheral blood. CDR3: CASSDRTSSTDTQYF. The DNA of the CDR3 is TGTGCCAGCAGTGATCGGACTTCTAGCACAGATACGCAGTATTTT.